This T cell receptor (beta chain) emerged from a study of T cell responses to AZD1222 COVID-19 vaccine. This table comes from immunoSEQ multiplex PCR, and its TCRdb copy is limited to in-frame clones, with some not included. The table includes 70,000 to 95,000 clones, 91% detected once. The CDR3 has 18 amino acids. V dropped 0 bases and J dropped 1; count of bases not matched to a gene: 10. The germline V gene encodes CDR1 SGDLS and CDR2 YYNGEE. The TCR was taken from an adult who received the AZD1222 COVID-19 vaccine. The chain combines TRBV9 with TRBJ2-4; 7 bases agree with TRBD1. Sample: peripheral blood, taken 28 days after the second AZD1222 dose. The CDR3 loop is CASSVGQGRDGAKNIQYF. DNA for the CDR3: TGTGCCAGCAGCGTAGGACAGGGTCGGGACGGGGCCAAAAACATTCAGTACTTC.